This TCR beta chain was sequenced during a study of CD8 T cells in Susac syndrome. The study, taken as a whole, reports: As acknowledged by the study, its TCR sequencing and HLA analysis included a relatively small number of individuals.

In regard to this clonotype: The antigen is unknown.

It was with random hexamers that roughly 0.45 to 1 ug RNA was reverse transcribed. Multiplex PCR with immunoSEQ amplified the TCR beta CDR3 across 54 Vbeta and 13 Jbeta. TCRdb re-called the immunoSEQ multiplex PCR reads with MiXCR, one entry per CDR3 protein. In the table there are about 60,000 distinct CDR3 sequences, around nine tenths of which are singletons. Between the trimmed V and J ends, which lost 4 bases and 4 bases, there was a span of 16 bases. Germline assignment: CDR1 PRHDT and CDR2 FYEKMQ (reference sequence). CDR3 size: 15 residues. The J gene is TRBJ2-5, the V gene TRBV13, with D perhaps assigned TRBD1 or TRBD2 (5 bases each). The material sequenced was CD8+ T cells from PBMCs. This receptor was identified in a human donor in good health. The CDR3 nucleotides are TGTGCCAGCAGCTCCGGGACCCTCGGACCAGAGACCCAGTACTTC. This sequence encodes CASSSGTLGPETQYF.